Presented here are 8 T cell receptor beta chains from one specimen sequenced in a study of T cells in Graves' hyperthyroidism and ophthalmopathy. Amplified regions were TCR beta CDR3 sequences from RNA transcripts. Carried out on the TCR CDR3, a first-round RT-PCR used the HTBI primer set. TCRdb used MiXCR to reprocess the multiplex PCR reads, holding one entry per CDR3 protein. The sample includes approximately 640,000 distinct CDR3 sequences, 15% to 20% of them seen just once. The sequenced sample was blood. The receptors derive from a man aged 50-60 years with Graves' hyperthyroidism.

This clonotype was counted between two and nine times. This chain joins TRBV6-2 or TRBV6-3 and TRBJ2-7; 8 bases align to TRBD2. The V segment lost 7 bases and the J segment 0 bases; nucleotides outside the gene matches: 8. Germline V gives CDR1 MNHEY, CDR2 SVGEGT. The CDR3 is 15 amino acids. The CDR3 nucleotides are TGTGCCAGCAAAGACCGGGCGGGAGGCTCCTACGAGCAGTACTTC. It specifies CASKDRAGGSYEQYF.

There are many counts of this clonotype. This chain connects TRBV28 to TRBJ2-7, with 8 bases aligning to TRBD1. The ends lost 5 bases at V and 3 bases at J; junction bases unmatched: 18. The CDR3 sequence is 18 residues long. Germline values: CDR1 MDHEN, CDR2 SYDVKM. The CDR3 DNA sequence: TGTGCCAGCAGTGGGCAGGGGGCAAGAATTAATATCCTCTACGAGCAGTACTTC. The encoded protein is CASSGQGARINILYEQYF.

This clonotype has more than one count but fewer than ten. This rearrangement joins TRBV19 to TRBJ2-1; D is unresolved. Germline CDR1 reads LNHDA; CDR2 reads SQIVND (reference sequence). The germline V and J ends were trimmed by 2 bases and 2 bases, with 7 bases remaining between them. The CDR3 spans 14 residues. The CDR3: CASSIRDPYNEQFF. The CDR3 DNA follows: TGTGCCAGTAGTATAAGGGATCCCTACAATGAGCAGTTCTTC.

This clonotype was counted many times. V and J are TRBV3-1 and TRBJ2-3; D is unresolved. Germline CDR1 LGHDT, CDR2 YNNKEL (reference sequence). Trimming removed 0 bases at V and 0 bases at J, with 4 bases between. CDR3 length equals 14 residues. CDR3 in DNA: TGTGCCAGCAGCCAAGAGACTAGCACAGATACGCAGTATTTT. Amino acid sequence: CASSQETSTDTQYF.

At least ten counts were recorded for this clonotype. The rearrangement links TRBV2 to TRBJ1-2; D is ambiguous. The ends were cut back, 1 base at V and 4 bases at J, with 7 bases in the middle. Germline V gene data show CDR1 as SNHLY and CDR2 as FYNNEI. The CDR3 consists of 13 residues. CDR3 loop: CASSEGRFYGYTF. CDR3 in DNA: TGTGCCAGCAGTGAAGGTCGGTTCTATGGCTACACCTTC. Combining the CDR3 with reference TRBV2 and TRBJ1-2 gives the whole variable domain EPEVTQTPSHQVTQMGQEVILRCVPISNHLYFYWYRQILGQKVEFLVSFYNNEISEKSEIFDDQFSVERPDGSNFTLKIRSTKLEDSAMYFCASSEGRFYGYTFGSGTRLTVV.

This clonotype has at least ten counts. This chain joins TRBV7-9 and TRBJ1-2, with TRBD1 matching over 7 bases. In germline, CDR1 is SEHNR, CDR2 FQNEAQ (reference sequence). V dropped 0 bases and J dropped 1; count of bases not matched to a gene: 5. The CDR3 contains 16 residues. CDR3 loop: CASSLAPGGSNYGYTF. DNA of the CDR3: TGTGCCAGCAGCTTAGCGCCAGGGGGGAGTAACTATGGCTACACCTTC.

This clonotype has more than one count but fewer than ten. V is TRBV29-1 and J is TRBJ1-1; maybe TRBD1 (5 bases). Between the trimmed V and J ends, which lost 3 bases and 1 base, there was a span of 12 bases. Per the germline V gene, CDR1 is SQVTM and CDR2 is ANQGSEA. The CDR3 loop spans 14 amino acids. The CDR3 region has the DNA TGCAGCGTTGACTATATGGGGACGAACACTGAAGCTTTCTTT. Protein sequence: CSVDYMGTNTEAFF.

The sample holds many counts of this clonotype. The rearrangement links TRBV28 to TRBJ2-5; perhaps TRBD2 as D (6 bases). The CDR3 consists of 15 residues. From germline, CDR1 is MDHEN and CDR2 SYDVKM. With 3 bases removed from V and 4 bases from J, the gap between germline ends came to 15 bases. CDR3 in DNA: TGTGCCAGCAGTTTTGATAGGGACTGGGGAGAGACCCAGTACTTC. Translation: CASSFDRDWGETQYF.